This T cell receptor (beta chain) was captured by sequencing in a study of Ad26.COV2.S vaccination and SARS-CoV-2 variants. Overall study findings and caveats: Placebo recipients trailed vaccine recipients in spike-specific TCR breadth. Researchers cautioned that TCR breadth and depth analyses may have underestimated total T cell responses. A substantial breadth of spike-specific CD8+ and CD4+ T cell responses after vaccination has been reported. Similar non-spike TCR breadth was seen in vaccine and placebo recipients.

Worth noting for this clone: Its antigen remains unidentified.

Looked up from germline, CDR1 is MNHEY and CDR2 is SVGEGT. Trimming stripped 5 bases from V and 7 bases from J, with 9 bases between. CDR3 length: 12 amino acids. Libraries were prepared by immunoSEQ multiplex PCR; TCRdb keeps only in-frame clonotypes and omits some of them. The profile shows about 350,000 clones, just over 90% of them singletons. This sample comprised peripheral blood, obtained after recovery from COVID-19. The V call is TRBV6-2 or TRBV6-3, the J call TRBJ1-5, with a weak D call TRBD1 (5 bases). The receptor comes from a human donor who had recovered from COVID-19. The CDR3 is CASSETAQPQHF. The CDR3 nucleotides are TGTGCCAGCAGTGAGACAGCCCAGCCCCAGCATTTT.